A selection of T cell receptor beta chains follows, all from one sample in a study of response to subunit inactivated influenza vaccine. TCRdb re-analysed the RT-PCR reads in MiXCR, keeping a single row per CDR3 protein. The data show about 500,000 distinct CDR3 sequences, 15% to 20% seen once. This specimen was CD4+ T cells sorted from PBMCs, taken approximately 25 months after vaccination. These receptors originate from a man in his fifties or sixties who received an inactivated influenza vaccine. The CDR3 runs from the conserved cysteine through the conserved F or W. Each record gives: V gene, J gene, D gene, clone size, CDR3 DNA, CDR3 protein. A D gene is named only where the DNA matches it firmly. Size is stated for part of the rows, as once, few or many counts, or as a class when the clone is expanded.

TRBV19	TRBJ1-1	NA	few	TGTGCCAGTAGTATAGAGCCCAGGGGCACTGAAGCTTTCTTT	CASSIEPRGTEAFF
TRBV4-2	TRBJ1-4	TRBD1	NA	TGTGCCAGCAGCCGCGGACAGGCTGCAACTAATGAAAAACTGTTTTTT	CASSRGQAATNEKLFF
TRBV29-1	TRBJ2-5	NA	many	TGCAGCGTTGACTGGCCCCAAGAGACCCAGTACTTC	CSVDWPQETQYF
TRBV5-6	TRBJ1-3	TRBD1	NA	TGTGCCAGCAGCTTGCTTGGGACAGCCTTACGCTCTGGAAACACCATATATTTT	CASSLLGTALRSGNTIYF
TRBV20-1	TRBJ2-1	NA	once	TGCAGTGCTAGAGACACGACAGGGACTTCCTACAATGAGCAGTTCTTC	CSARDTTGTSYNEQFF
TRBV27	TRBJ2-3	NA	few	TGTGCCAGCAGTCGCCCCAGGGATACGCAGTATTTT	CASSRPRDTQYF
TRBV2	TRBJ1-2	TRBD1	NA	TGTGCCAGCAGCAACAGGGGAGGCTACACCTTC	CASSNRGGYTF
TRBV19	TRBJ2-1	NA	few	TGTGCCAGTAAAGGGAGCTCCTACAATGAGCAGTTCTTC	CASKGSSYNEQFF
TRBV7-6	TRBJ2-3	NA	NA	TGTGCCAGCAGCTTACCTAACCAGGGGGATACGCAGTATTTT	CASSLPNQGDTQYF
TRBV10-3	TRBJ2-7	TRBD1	many	TGTGCCATCAGTGAGACCCCGGGACAGGGATCCTCTTCCTACGAGCAGTACTTC	CAISETPGQGSSSYEQYF
TRBV24-1	TRBJ2-5	NA	NA	TGTGCCACCAGTGATCTAAGGACAACAGAAGAGACCCAGTACTTC	CATSDLRTTEETQYF
TRBV27	TRBJ2-5	NA	NA	TGTGCCAGCAGTCCCGACTGGAGGGGAAGTAAAGAGACCCAGTACTTC	CASSPDWRGSKETQYF
TRBV4-2	TRBJ2-4	NA	many	TGTGCCAGCAGCCAAGATTCTGGGCGGGGTAGTAACATTCAGTACTTC	CASSQDSGRGSNIQYF
TRBV28	TRBJ1-2	TRBD1	many	TGTGCCAGCAGTTTGGGACAGGGTGCTGGTGGCTACACCTTC	CASSLGQGAGGYTF
TRBV5-1	TRBJ2-3	TRBD1	many	TGCGCCAGCAGCTTGGGGACAGGTGGCTTCACAGATACGCAGTATTTT	CASSLGTGGFTDTQYF
TRBV10-3	TRBJ2-5	NA	many	TGTGCCATCAGTGAGTCGACGGAGACCCAGTACTTC	CAISESTETQYF
TRBV12-3/TRBV12-4	TRBJ2-3	TRBD2	NA	TGTGCCAGCACCCTAGCGGGGGGGTTCACAGATACGCAGTATTTT	CASTLAGGFTDTQYF
TRBV6-1	TRBJ2-7	NA	few	TGTGCCAGCAGTGCTCCAAGCTCCTACGAGCAGTACTTC	CASSAPSSYEQYF
TRBV10-3	TRBJ2-3	NA	NA	TGTGCCATCAGTGTAGTTGCAGATACGCAGTATTTT	CAISVVADTQYF
TRBV6-1	TRBJ2-1	TRBD1	few	TGTGCCAGCAGTGGACAGGGTGGTACTTCTGAGCAGTTCTTC	CASSGQGGTSEQFF
TRBV20-1	TRBJ1-2	TRBD1	NA	TGCAGTGCTAGACCAGGCCCCGGGACAGGGACCTACACCTTC	CSARPGPGTGTYTF
TRBV3-1	TRBJ2-3	TRBD1	few	TGTGCCAGCACACCGACAGGGGGCACAGATACGCAGTATTTT	CASTPTGGTDTQYF
TRBV6-2/TRBV6-3	TRBJ2-1	NA	NA	TGTGCCAGCAATAACGGGGCGAGCAATGAGCAGTTCTTC	CASNNGASNEQFF
TRBV25-1	TRBJ1-1	NA	few	TGTGCCAGCAGTGAAGGTCAGGGGGCTTTCTTT	CASSEGQGAFF
TRBV7-2	TRBJ1-1	NA	NA	TGTGCCAGCAGCTTAGTTGGTGTGATTGGCACTGAAGCTTTCTTT	CASSLVGVIGTEAFF
TRBV20-1	TRBJ1-1	NA	few	TGCAGTGCTAGAAAGGGACAACCGAACACTGAAGCTTTCTTT	CSARKGQPNTEAFF
TRBV6-1	TRBJ1-4	TRBD1	few	TGTGCCAGCAGTCTGACAGGGGGACATGAAAAACTGTTTTTT	CASSLTGGHEKLFF
TRBV7-9	TRBJ2-5	TRBD2	NA	TGTGCCAGCAGCTTATTAGCGGGGGGCAGACAAGAGACCCAGTACTTC	CASSLLAGGRQETQYF